This TCR beta chain appears in the sequencing data of a study of control samples from healthy donors and cancer patients. Germline-derived CDR1 and CDR2 are SGHRS and YFSETQ. The CDR3 extends over 14 amino acids. The J segment lost 7 bases and the V segment lost 0 bases, leaving 3 bases of the junction unmatched. Sequenced by immunoSEQ multiplex PCR; TCRdb stores in-frame clones only, minus some. The data show about 180,000 clones, around 90% seen once. The source of this sequence is a woman between 45 and 60 years old in good health. This chain uses TRBV5-1 with TRBJ2-4; TRBD2 matches 8 bases. The specimen sequenced was blood. CDR3 in amino acids: CASSLESSGNIQYF. As DNA, the CDR3 is TGCGCCAGCAGCTTGGAGTCTAGCGGGAACATTCAGTACTTC. The complete variable domain, with remaining parts taken from reference TRBV5-1 and TRBJ2-4, reads KAGVTQTPRYLIKTRGQQVTLSCSPISGHRSVSWYQQTPGQGLQFLFEYFSETQRNKGNFPGRFSGRQFSNSRSEMNVSTLELGDSALYLCASSLESSGNIQYFGAGTRLSVL.